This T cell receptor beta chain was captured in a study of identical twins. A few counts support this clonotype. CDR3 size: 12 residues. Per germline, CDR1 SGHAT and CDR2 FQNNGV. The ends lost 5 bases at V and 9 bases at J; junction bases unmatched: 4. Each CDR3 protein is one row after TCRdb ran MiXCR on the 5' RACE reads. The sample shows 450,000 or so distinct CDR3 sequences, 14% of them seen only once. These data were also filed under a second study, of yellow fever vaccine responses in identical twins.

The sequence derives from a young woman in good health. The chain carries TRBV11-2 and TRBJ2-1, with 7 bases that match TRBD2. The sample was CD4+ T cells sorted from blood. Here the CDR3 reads CASSREVGEQFF. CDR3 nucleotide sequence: TGTGCCAGCAGCCGGGAGGTAGGTGAGCAGTTCTTC.